A selection of T cell receptor beta chains follows, all from one sample in a study of cytomegalovirus exposure and HLA in healthy donors. The method was immunoSEQ multiplex PCR; TCRdb's version includes in-frame clones alone and lacks a portion of them. The sample consists of tens of thousands of clones, roughly 80% of them appearing once. The sample was PBMCs. These receptors all stem from a woman in her thirties or forties in good health and CMV-seropositive. Both conserved end residues are part of each CDR3. D genes are given only for firm matches. Some rows have no size entry. The others give once, few or many, or a class for an expanded clone.

J gene | clone size | D gene | V gene | CDR3 DNA | CDR3 protein
TRBJ2-7 | once | TRBD1 | TRBV30 | TGTGCCTGGACCTCGGGACAGGGGTTCTACGAGCAGTACTTC | CAWTSGQGFYEQYF
TRBJ2-3 | . | TRBD2 | TRBV10-2 | TGCGCCAGCGTTCTTGGCGGGGGGCTGGGAGATACGCAGTATTTT | CASVLGGGLGDTQYF
TRBJ2-3 | . | . | TRBV11-2 | TGTGCCAGCACTACCCAGGCAGATACGCAGTATTTT | CASTTQADTQYF
TRBJ2-3 | . | TRBD1 | TRBV11-2 | TGTGCCAGCAGCCGACGGAGGACAGGGGGCGGGGATACGCAGTATTTT | CASSRRRTGGGDTQYF
TRBJ2-5 | . | TRBD1 | TRBV4-1 | TGCGCCAGCAGCCAACGACAGGGGGCGGGAGAGACCCAGTACTTC | CASSQRQGAGETQYF
TRBJ2-7 | once | TRBD2 | TRBV14 | TGTGCCAGCAGCCCACTAGCGGGGGTGTGGGAGCAGTACTTC | CASSPLAGVWEQYF
TRBJ2-1 | . | TRBD1 | TRBV19 | TGTGCCACCCACGGACAGGGCAATGAGCAGTTCTTC | CATHGQGNEQFF
TRBJ2-1 | . | TRBD1 | TRBV9 | TGTGCCAGCGGGACAGGCTTTATGGATGAGCGGTTCTTC | CASGTGFMDERFF
TRBJ2-2 | . | TRBD1 | TRBV9 | TGTGCCAGCACACAGGGGGCCACCGGGGAGCTGTTTTTT | CASTQGATGELFF
TRBJ1-3 | . | TRBD1 | TRBV5-3 | TGTGCCAGAAGCCCACGGGGACAGACAAACTCTGGAAACACCATATATTTT | CARSPRGQTNSGNTIYF
TRBJ1-1 | few | TRBD1 | TRBV19 | TGTGCCAGTAGTCAGGGGGTCCCTGAAGCTTTCTTT | CASSQGVPEAFF
TRBJ1-4 | . | . | TRBV6-1 | TGTGCCAGCGGGTCTAGGTCAACTAATGAAAAACTGTTTTTT | CASGSRSTNEKLFF
TRBJ1-2 | . | . | TRBV10-3 | TGTGCCATCAGTGTCGGAGGGAGAGGCGATGGCTACACCTTC | CAISVGGRGDGYTF